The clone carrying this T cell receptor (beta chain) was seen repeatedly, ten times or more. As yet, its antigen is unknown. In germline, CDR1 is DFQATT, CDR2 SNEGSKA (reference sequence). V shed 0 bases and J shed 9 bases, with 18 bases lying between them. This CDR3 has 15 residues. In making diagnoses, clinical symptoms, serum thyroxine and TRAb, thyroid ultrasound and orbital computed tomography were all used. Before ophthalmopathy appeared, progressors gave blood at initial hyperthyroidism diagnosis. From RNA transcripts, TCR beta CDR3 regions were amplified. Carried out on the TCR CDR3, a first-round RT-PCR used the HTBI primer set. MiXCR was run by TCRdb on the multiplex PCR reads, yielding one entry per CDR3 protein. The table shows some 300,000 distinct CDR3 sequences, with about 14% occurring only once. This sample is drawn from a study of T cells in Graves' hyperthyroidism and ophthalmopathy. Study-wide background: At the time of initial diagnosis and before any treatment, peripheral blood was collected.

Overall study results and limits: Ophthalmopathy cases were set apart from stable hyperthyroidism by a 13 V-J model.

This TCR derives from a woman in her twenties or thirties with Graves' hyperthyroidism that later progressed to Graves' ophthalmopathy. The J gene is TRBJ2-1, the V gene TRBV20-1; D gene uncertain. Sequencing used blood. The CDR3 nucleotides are TGCAGTGCTAGAGATCCAGCTAGTTTCATGATTGAGCAGTTCTTC. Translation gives CSARDPASFMIEQFF.